This is a list of T cell receptor beta chains from one sample in a study of cytomegalovirus exposure and HLA in healthy donors. Produced via immunoSEQ multiplex PCR; TCRdb's table is partial and in-frame only. The sample shows 220,000 or so clones, around four fifths of them seen only once. The sequenced sample was PBMCs. All receptors derive from a woman aged 18-29 years in good health and CMV-seronegative. Both conserved end residues are part of each CDR3. D genes are given only for firm matches. Where a row states a size, it is once, few, many or the class of an expanded clone; other rows omit it.

v_gene: TRBV27; j_gene: TRBJ2-1; d_gene: .; abundance: few; CDR3nt: TGTGCCAGCGGGGGCGGAGCGGGGTACAATGAGCAGTTCTTC; CDR3aa: CASGGGAGYNEQFF
v_gene: TRBV27; j_gene: TRBJ2-1; d_gene: TRBD2; abundance: .; CDR3nt: TGTGCCAGCACATTGGGGTTTGGACTAGCGCAGGATGAGCAGTTCTTC; CDR3aa: CASTLGFGLAQDEQFF
v_gene: TRBV9; j_gene: TRBJ1-1; d_gene: .; abundance: .; CDR3nt: TGTGCCAGCAGCGTAGGAAAGGGGAACACTGAAGCTTTCTTT; CDR3aa: CASSVGKGNTEAFF
v_gene: TRBV6-5; j_gene: TRBJ2-7; d_gene: TRBD1; abundance: few; CDR3nt: TGTGCCAGCCGTCGACAGGGCTACGAGCAGTACTTC; CDR3aa: CASRRQGYEQYF
v_gene: TRBV9; j_gene: TRBJ2-1; d_gene: TRBD2; abundance: .; CDR3nt: TGTGCCAGCAGCCCGACCGGGACTAGCCGGAATGAGCAGTTCTTC; CDR3aa: CASSPTGTSRNEQFF
v_gene: TRBV25-1; j_gene: TRBJ1-4; d_gene: .; abundance: .; CDR3nt: TGTGCCAGCAGTGACCGTGGGCGGGGGGCCGGTGAAAAACTGTTTTTT; CDR3aa: CASSDRGRGAGEKLFF
v_gene: TRBV5-1; j_gene: TRBJ2-3; d_gene: TRBD2; abundance: once; CDR3nt: TGCGCCAGCAGCCGGACTAGAGCTGCGACAGATACGCAGTATTTT; CDR3aa: CASSRTRAATDTQYF
v_gene: TRBV30; j_gene: TRBJ2-3; d_gene: TRBD1; abundance: .; CDR3nt: TGTGCCTGGGGGGAACCGGGACAGGGGTTCACAGATACGCAGTATTTT; CDR3aa: CAWGEPGQGFTDTQYF
v_gene: TRBV11-2; j_gene: TRBJ2-7; d_gene: TRBD1; abundance: .; CDR3nt: TGTGCCAGCAGCTCGCCGGGACAGGGATCCTACGAGCAGTACTTC; CDR3aa: CASSSPGQGSYEQYF
v_gene: TRBV28; j_gene: TRBJ2-1; d_gene: TRBD2; abundance: .; CDR3nt: TGTGCCAGCAGCCTTCGGTCGGGGGGAACGGACAATGAGCAGTTCTTC; CDR3aa: CASSLRSGGTDNEQFF
v_gene: TRBV5-1; j_gene: TRBJ1-1; d_gene: .; abundance: .; CDR3nt: TGCGCCAGCAGCTTGGGAACTACAGGGAACACTGAAGCTTTCTTT; CDR3aa: CASSLGTTGNTEAFF
v_gene: TRBV14; j_gene: TRBJ1-2; d_gene: .; abundance: .; CDR3nt: TGTGCCAGCAGCCAAATGAATCGGAACTATGGCTACACCTTC; CDR3aa: CASSQMNRNYGYTF
v_gene: TRBV29-1; j_gene: TRBJ2-5; d_gene: .; abundance: .; CDR3nt: TGCAGCGTAGAGGGCAGGTCAAACCAAGAGACCCAGTACTTC; CDR3aa: CSVEGRSNQETQYF
v_gene: TRBV2; j_gene: TRBJ2-1; d_gene: TRBD1; abundance: .; CDR3nt: TGTGCCAGCAAAGAGGACAGGGACAATGAGCAGTTCTTC; CDR3aa: CASKEDRDNEQFF
v_gene: TRBV28; j_gene: TRBJ2-7; d_gene: .; abundance: once; CDR3nt: TGTGCCAGCAGTTCTCTCCGGCCTGCCTACGAGCAGTACTTC; CDR3aa: CASSSLRPAYEQYF
v_gene: TRBV6-5; j_gene: TRBJ1-2; d_gene: .; abundance: .; CDR3nt: TGTGCCAGCAGTTTCCGGGGGCCCAGCTATGGCTACACCTTC; CDR3aa: CASSFRGPSYGYTF
v_gene: TRBV5-1; j_gene: TRBJ1-1; d_gene: TRBD1; abundance: .; CDR3nt: TGCGCCAGCAGCTTGGAAATGGCCTACACCGGGACAGGGAGTATGAACACTGAAGCTTTCTTT; CDR3aa: CASSLEMAYTGTGSMNTEAFF
v_gene: TRBV9; j_gene: TRBJ2-2; d_gene: TRBD2; abundance: .; CDR3nt: TGTGCCAGCAGCTCCGATAGCGGGAGGGGTCGGGAGCTGTTTTTT; CDR3aa: CASSSDSGRGRELFF
v_gene: TRBV28; j_gene: TRBJ1-4; d_gene: TRBD1; abundance: once; CDR3nt: TGTGCCAGCAGTTTACTGGCAGGGGGCGCCGGAAAACTGTTTTTT; CDR3aa: CASSLLAGGAGKLFF
v_gene: TRBV5-1; j_gene: TRBJ1-1; d_gene: .; abundance: .; CDR3nt: TGCGCCAGCTTACCGGAGGGGGTGGCAACTGAAGCTTTCTTT; CDR3aa: CASLPEGVATEAFF
v_gene: TRBV30; j_gene: TRBJ1-6; d_gene: .; abundance: few; CDR3nt: TGTGCCTGGAGTGCAAATTCACCCCTCCACTTT; CDR3aa: CAWSANSPLHF
v_gene: TRBV2; j_gene: TRBJ1-1; d_gene: .; abundance: .; CDR3nt: TGTGCCAGCAGTCCCCAAGTCACTGAAGCTTTCTTT; CDR3aa: CASSPQVTEAFF
v_gene: TRBV27; j_gene: TRBJ2-1; d_gene: TRBD2; abundance: .; CDR3nt: TGTGCCAGCGGGGAGGGATCCCTCCCATTTGAGCAGTTCTTC; CDR3aa: CASGEGSLPFEQFF
v_gene: TRBV6-1; j_gene: TRBJ1-1; d_gene: TRBD1; abundance: .; CDR3nt: TGTGCCAGCAGAAAAACAGGGGGTGGGAACACTGAAGCTTTCTTT; CDR3aa: CASRKTGGGNTEAFF
v_gene: TRBV27; j_gene: TRBJ2-7; d_gene: .; abundance: .; CDR3nt: TGTGCCAGCAGTTTACGGAGCTACCAGGTCCACGAGCAGTACTTC; CDR3aa: CASSLRSYQVHEQYF
v_gene: TRBV5-1; j_gene: TRBJ1-1; d_gene: TRBD1; abundance: few; CDR3nt: TGCGCCAGCAGCGGGGGACAGGGGAACACTGAAGCTTTCTTT; CDR3aa: CASSGGQGNTEAFF
v_gene: TRBV7-8; j_gene: TRBJ1-5; d_gene: .; abundance: .; CDR3nt: TGTGCTTCGGGGGTTGGCAATCAGCCCCAGCATTTT; CDR3aa: CASGVGNQPQHF
v_gene: TRBV6-5; j_gene: TRBJ2-1; d_gene: .; abundance: once; CDR3nt: TGTGCCAGCAGTTACAGCGGAGGTGTCTACAATGAGCAGTTCTTC; CDR3aa: CASSYSGGVYNEQFF
v_gene: TRBV19; j_gene: TRBJ2-7; d_gene: TRBD2; abundance: .; CDR3nt: TGTGCCAGTAGATCACTAGCGGGATTCCACGAGCAGTACTTC; CDR3aa: CASRSLAGFHEQYF
v_gene: TRBV14; j_gene: TRBJ2-1; d_gene: TRBD2; abundance: few; CDR3nt: TGTGCCAGCAGCCCGGGACTAGCGGTATCAAGACTATCCTACAATGAGCAGTTCTTC; CDR3aa: CASSPGLAVSRLSYNEQFF
v_gene: TRBV19; j_gene: TRBJ1-2; d_gene: .; abundance: .; CDR3nt: TGTGCCAGTACAACAGGAGGCCCTAACTATGGCTACACCTTC; CDR3aa: CASTTGGPNYGYTF
v_gene: TRBV6-1; j_gene: TRBJ2-1; d_gene: .; abundance: .; CDR3nt: TGTGCCAGCAGTGAAAAAAGCAGGAAGCAGTTCTTC; CDR3aa: CASSEKSRKQFF
v_gene: TRBV2; j_gene: TRBJ1-1; d_gene: .; abundance: .; CDR3nt: TGTGCCAGCCACAGGGACCCGAACACTGAAGCTTTCTTT; CDR3aa: CASHRDPNTEAFF
v_gene: TRBV27; j_gene: TRBJ1-2; d_gene: .; abundance: .; CDR3nt: TGTGCCAGCAGTTCCGGGGGGACTGACTATGGCTACACCTTC; CDR3aa: CASSSGGTDYGYTF
v_gene: TRBV7-8; j_gene: TRBJ1-5; d_gene: TRBD1; abundance: .; CDR3nt: TGTGCCAGCAGCTTAGCGGGACAGGGGGCCCGAGATCAGCCCCAGCATTTT; CDR3aa: CASSLAGQGARDQPQHF
v_gene: TRBV25-1; j_gene: TRBJ2-1; d_gene: .; abundance: .; CDR3nt: TGTGCCAGCAGTGAATCCCCGCGAGAATTGTCCTACAATGAGCAGTTCTTC; CDR3aa: CASSESPRELSYNEQFF
v_gene: TRBV19; j_gene: TRBJ1-2; d_gene: .; abundance: .; CDR3nt: TGTGCCAGTACTCCCCGTGGTTCCTATGGCTACACCTTC; CDR3aa: CASTPRGSYGYTF
v_gene: TRBV4-1; j_gene: TRBJ1-1; d_gene: TRBD1; abundance: .; CDR3nt: TGCGCCAGCAGCCAAGAACCTACAGGGGGCAGTTTAGCTGAAGCTTTCTTT; CDR3aa: CASSQEPTGGSLAEAFF
v_gene: TRBV6-5; j_gene: TRBJ1-1; d_gene: TRBD1; abundance: once; CDR3nt: TGTGCTTTAGGACAGGGCCGGGGCGCTTTCTTT; CDR3aa: CALGQGRGAFF
v_gene: TRBV5-1; j_gene: TRBJ2-1; d_gene: .; abundance: .; CDR3nt: TGCGCCAGCAGCTTGGGGACAGATACCTACAATGAGCAGTTCTTC; CDR3aa: CASSLGTDTYNEQFF
v_gene: TRBV4-1; j_gene: TRBJ1-6; d_gene: TRBD1; abundance: .; CDR3nt: TGCGCCAGCAGCCATACCACCGGGACAGGGAGGCGCAATTCACCCCTCCACTTT; CDR3aa: CASSHTTGTGRRNSPLHF
v_gene: TRBV7-6; j_gene: TRBJ2-1; d_gene: TRBD2; abundance: .; CDR3nt: TGTGCCAGCAGCTTAGTCGCGGCGGGAGCCAATGAGCAGTTCTTC; CDR3aa: CASSLVAAGANEQFF
v_gene: TRBV5-1; j_gene: TRBJ1-4; d_gene: .; abundance: .; CDR3nt: TGCGCCAGCAGCTTCAGTTTGGGGGCTAATGAAAAACTGTTTTTT; CDR3aa: CASSFSLGANEKLFF
v_gene: TRBV30; j_gene: TRBJ2-7; d_gene: .; abundance: .; CDR3nt: TGTGCCTGGACTAACTCCTACGAGCAGTACTTC; CDR3aa: CAWTNSYEQYF
v_gene: TRBV6-1; j_gene: TRBJ1-5; d_gene: TRBD1; abundance: .; CDR3nt: TGTGCCAGCAGTGAAGGGTTAGAACAGGGGCGTCGGAATCAGCCCCAGCATTTT; CDR3aa: CASSEGLEQGRRNQPQHF
v_gene: TRBV5-1; j_gene: TRBJ2-2; d_gene: .; abundance: .; CDR3nt: TGCGCCAGCAGCTTGGTGCCGGGGGCCAACACCGGGGAGCTGTTTTTT; CDR3aa: CASSLVPGANTGELFF
v_gene: TRBV2; j_gene: TRBJ1-2; d_gene: TRBD1; abundance: .; CDR3nt: TGTGCCAGCAGGCCAGGGACAGGGAATGCTGGCTACACCTTC; CDR3aa: CASRPGTGNAGYTF
v_gene: TRBV7-9; j_gene: TRBJ2-1; d_gene: .; abundance: few; CDR3nt: TGTGCCAGCAGCATAGTCAACGACAATGAGCAGTTCTTC; CDR3aa: CASSIVNDNEQFF
v_gene: TRBV5-6; j_gene: TRBJ2-7; d_gene: TRBD1; abundance: .; CDR3nt: TGTGCCAGCAGCTGGGGGGGACAGGGCGCCTACGAGCAGTACTTC; CDR3aa: CASSWGGQGAYEQYF
v_gene: TRBV7-5; j_gene: TRBJ1-6; d_gene: .; abundance: .; CDR3nt: TGTGCCAGAAGCCGGGGAGGGGGACATAATTCACCCCTCCACTTT; CDR3aa: CARSRGGGHNSPLHF
v_gene: TRBV18; j_gene: TRBJ2-7; d_gene: TRBD1; abundance: once; CDR3nt: TGTGCCAGCTCGCAGGGACAGAGCTACGAGCAGTACTTC; CDR3aa: CASSQGQSYEQYF
v_gene: TRBV14; j_gene: TRBJ2-7; d_gene: .; abundance: .; CDR3nt: TGTGCCAGCAGCCAAGGACAGGTATACGAGCAGTACTTC; CDR3aa: CASSQGQVYEQYF
v_gene: TRBV2; j_gene: TRBJ1-5; d_gene: .; abundance: .; CDR3nt: TGTGCCAGAGGAGGGGCAACGGATAGCAATCAGCCCCAGCATTTT; CDR3aa: CARGGATDSNQPQHF
v_gene: TRBV2; j_gene: TRBJ1-3; d_gene: .; abundance: .; CDR3nt: TGTGCCAGCTCGGACGAGACAGGCTCTGGAAACACCATATATTTT; CDR3aa: CASSDETGSGNTIYF